The 20 T cell receptor beta chains presented below share a single source sample, sequenced in a study of Ad26.COV2.S vaccination and SARS-CoV-2 variants. Sequenced by immunoSEQ multiplex PCR; TCRdb stores in-frame clones only, minus some. The data hold about 410,000 clones, with about nine tenths observed a single time. As for treatment: around 19 received Ad26.COV2.S at low or high dose, single or two shots; several received placebo; per-sample allocation not given. Sampling took place 63 days after the first vaccine or placebo injection. The source material was peripheral blood, sampled in a trial of Ad26.COV2.S vaccine versus placebo. These receptors originate from a person between 18 and 59 years old who received the Ad26.COV2.S COVID-19 vaccine or a placebo.

CDR3 region: CASSFTGRGEQFF. CDR3 DNA: TGTGCCAGCAGTTTCACAGGGAGAGGGGAGCAGTTCTTC. The rearrangement joins TRBV12-3 or TRBV12-4 to TRBJ2-1; maybe TRBD1 (6 bases). CDR3 length: 13 residues. V lost 3 bases and J 10 bases, leaving 13 bases between the germline ends.

The gene calls are TRBV12-5 and TRBJ2-1; D is undetermined. Germline CDR1 LGHNT, CDR2 FRNRAP. This CDR3 contains 12 residues. The V and J ends lost 5 bases and 8 bases respectively, with 10 bases between them. Here the CDR3 reads CASGLWAYEQFF. CDR3 coding DNA: TGTGCTAGTGGTCTCTGGGCTTATGAGCAGTTCTTC.

This chain joins TRBV27 and TRBJ1-2; D is unclear. This CDR3 region has 16 residues. Germline CDR1 MNHEY, CDR2 SMNVEV (reference sequence). The ends were cut back, 1 base at V and 1 base at J, with 13 bases in the middle. The chain's CDR3 is CASSLWASSVNYGYTF. The CDR3 DNA follows: TGTGCCAGCAGTTTATGGGCCTCGAGTGTTAACTATGGCTACACCTTC.

CDR3 DNA sequence: TGTGCCAGCAGCTTGACTAGCGGGGACTACGAGCAGTACTTC. This encodes CASSLTSGDYEQYF. The rearrangement uses TRBV7-2 and TRBJ2-7, with 11 bases identical to TRBD2. The CDR3 contains 14 residues. The V gene's germline CDR1 is SGHTA and CDR2 FQGNSA. The V gene end was trimmed by 3 bases and the J gene end by 3 bases; junction bases not matched to a gene: 1.

V gene TRBV3-1 (or the pseudogene TRBV3-2) combines with J gene TRBJ2-6, with 9 bases aligning to TRBD1. V shed 5 bases, J shed 0 bases, and the junction held 2 bases outside the gene matches. Germline CDR1 reads LGHDT; CDR2 reads YNNKEL (reference sequence). CDR3 length: 16 amino acids. The CDR3 nucleotides read TGTGCCAGCAGCGGACAGGGGAGCTCTGGGGCCAACGTCCTGACTTTC. It encodes CASSGQGSSGANVLTF.

The rearrangement joins TRBV7-2 to TRBJ1-2; D remains ambiguous. Germline V gene lookup returns CDR1 SGHTA and CDR2 FQGNSA. The germline V and J ends were trimmed by 5 bases and 6 bases, with 16 bases remaining between them. This CDR3 is 14 amino acids long. The CDR3 sequence is CASSGNNVPHGYTF. CDR3 nucleotide sequence: TGTGCCAGCAGCGGTAATAATGTGCCGCATGGCTACACCTTC.

This chain connects TRBV19 to TRBJ2-1; D unresolved. V was shortened by 0 bases and J by 1 base, with 13 bases between the two germline ends. The CDR3 extends over 17 amino acids. The germline V gene has CDR1 LNHDA and CDR2 SQIVND (reference sequence). DNA for the CDR3: TGTGCCAGTAGTATAGAGGGCCAGGCCCTATCCTACAATGAGCAGTTCTTC. Amino acid sequence: CASSIEGQALSYNEQFF.

V and J are TRBV9 and TRBJ2-7, with D unresolved. With 4 bases removed from V and 3 bases from J, the gap between germline ends came to 17 bases. The CDR3 sequence is 15 residues long. Germline-derived CDR1 and CDR2 are SGDLS and YYNGEE. CDR3 sequence reads: CASSPRSFGLYEQYF. CDR3 sequence (DNA): TGTGCCAGCAGCCCGAGGTCCTTCGGCCTCTACGAGCAGTACTTC.

This sequence joins TRBV5-1 and TRBJ2-4; the match to TRBD1 covers 8 bases. This CDR3 has 14 amino acids. Per germline, CDR1 SGHRS and CDR2 YFSETQ. V trimming: 1 base; J trimming: 8 bases; junction bases outside the gene matches: 5. CDR3 loop: CASSLRTGSDIQYF. CDR3 nucleotides: TGCGCCAGCAGCTTGAGGACAGGGAGTGACATTCAGTACTTC.

This clone was counted only a few times. The V call is TRBV13, the J call TRBJ2-2, with 8 bases that match TRBD1. The CDR3 is 15 amino acids. The germline V gene encodes CDR1 PRHDT and CDR2 FYEKMQ (reference sequence). V trimming: 5 bases; J trimming: 6 bases; junction bases outside the gene matches: 8. The chain's CDR3 is CASSARWTGPGELFF. The CDR3 DNA reads as TGTGCCAGCAGCGCGAGGTGGACAGGGCCCGGGGAGCTGTTTTTT.

In this sample, this clone turned up many times. The gene calls are TRBV6-2 or TRBV6-3 and TRBJ2-4, with TRBD2 matching over 8 bases. This CDR3 comprises 18 residues. Germline assignment: CDR1 MNHEY and CDR2 SVGEGT. The junction had 11 bases not matched to a gene; V was cut back by 3 bases and J by 1 base. The CDR3 coding sequence is TGTGCCAGCAGTTATACGAGCGGGGGCCTCGTGGCCAAAAACATTCAGTACTTC. Its protein is CASSYTSGGLVAKNIQYF.

This sequence joins TRBV2 and TRBJ1-4; D is unresolved. This CDR3 is 14 amino acids long. V shed 6 bases and J shed 0 bases, with 8 bases lying between them. The germline V gene has CDR1 SNHLY and CDR2 FYNNEI. The CDR3 reads CASRGPSTNEKLFF. The CDR3 DNA sequence: TGTGCCAGCAGGGGTCCTTCAACTAATGAAAAACTGTTTTTT. Variable domain in full (rest from reference TRBV2 and TRBJ1-4): EPEVTQTPSHQVTQMGQEVILRCVPISNHLYFYWYRQILGQKVEFLVSFYNNEISEKSEIFDDQFSVERPDGSNFTLKIRSTKLEDSAMYFCASRGPSTNEKLFFGSGTQLSVL.

This clone was counted a few times. CDR3 protein: CATGRDNYEQYF. CDR3 DNA sequence: TGTGCCACCGGACGGGACAACTACGAGCAGTACTTC. The chain employs TRBV19 and TRBJ2-7, with TRBD1 as a possible D gene (6 bases). The V and J ends lost 10 bases and 3 bases respectively, with 13 bases between them. This CDR3 is 12 amino acids long. The germline V gene encodes CDR1 LNHDA and CDR2 SQIVND (reference sequence).

V usage is TRBV6-2 or TRBV6-3 and J usage is TRBJ2-4, with 9 bases that match TRBD1. The J segment lost 3 bases and the V segment lost 2 bases, leaving 11 bases of the junction unmatched. Germline V gene lookup returns CDR1 MNHEY and CDR2 SVGEGT. CDR3 length: 18 amino acids. In nucleotides, the CDR3 is TGTGCCAGCAGTTACCCCCAACGGACAGGGGTTGGCAAAAACATTCAGTACTTC. Encoded protein: CASSYPQRTGVGKNIQYF.

This clone came up once. The chain employs TRBV19 and TRBJ2-5; D may correspond to TRBD1 or TRBD2 (6 bases each). Germline lookup yields CDR1 LNHDA and CDR2 SQIVND (reference sequence). The V and J ends lost 5 bases and 2 bases respectively, with 15 bases between them. The CDR3 has 15 residues. DNA of the CDR3: TGTGCCAGTAGTCTCCTAGGAGGGGGTCAAGAGACCCAGTACTTC. This sequence encodes CASSLLGGGQETQYF.

The chain has TRBV4-1 and TRBJ1-1; 8 nucleotides align to TRBD1. The V gene's germline CDR1 is MGHRA and CDR2 YSYEKL. J was trimmed by 6 bases and V by 3 bases; bases with no gene match: 0. The CDR3 covers 12 residues. CDR3 amino acids: CASSQGQAEAFF. DNA of the CDR3: TGCGCCAGCAGCCAGGGACAGGCTGAAGCTTTCTTT.

This sequence joins TRBV6-2 or TRBV6-3 and TRBJ2-7; D remains unclear. There are 12 residues in the CDR3. Trimming took 2 bases from V and 4 from J, leaving 6 bases between them. Germline lookup yields CDR1 MNHEY and CDR2 SVGEGT. The CDR3: CASSYVRYEQYF. The CDR3 DNA sequence: TGTGCCAGCAGTTACGTTAGATACGAGCAGTACTTC.

The chain joins TRBV28 to TRBJ1-5; D is perhaps TRBD1 (6 bases). The CDR3 is 14 amino acids. V lost 1 base to trimming and J lost 5 bases, with 9 bases between them. Germline-derived CDR1 and CDR2 are MDHEN and SYDVKM. The CDR3 nucleotides read TGTGCCAGCAGTTTATCAGGGGAGGATCAGCCCCAGCATTTT. Translating it yields CASSLSGEDQPQHF.

The rearrangement links TRBV11-2 to TRBJ2-7, with D unclear. Germline CDR1 and CDR2: SGHAT and FQNNGV. The CDR3 loop spans 11 amino acids. V was shortened by 6 bases and J by 2 bases, with 5 bases between the two germline ends. The CDR3 sequence is CASSTTYEQYF. CDR3 nucleotide sequence: TGTGCCAGCAGTACAACCTACGAGCAGTACTTC. The whole variable domain, filled in from reference TRBV11-2 and TRBJ2-7, reads EAGVAQSPRYKIIEKRQSVAFWCNPISGHATLYWYQQILGQGPKLLIQFQNNGVVDDSQLPKDRFSAERLKGVDSTLKIQPAKLEDSAVYLCASSTTYEQYFGPGTRLTVT.

The chain joins TRBV5-1 to TRBJ2-2, with D perhaps assigned TRBD1 or TRBD2 (7 bases each). Between the trimmed V and J ends, which lost 4 bases and 1 base, there was a span of 14 bases. The CDR3 covers 16 residues. The germline gives CDR1 SGHRS, CDR2 YFSETQ. CDR3 sequence: CASSPRGGENTGELFF. The CDR3 nucleotides are TGCGCCAGCAGCCCCAGGGGGGGAGAGAACACCGGGGAGCTGTTTTTT. Full variable domain (missing parts from reference TRBV5-1 and TRBJ2-2): KAGVTQTPRYLIKTRGQQVTLSCSPISGHRSVSWYQQTPGQGLQFLFEYFSETQRNKGNFPGRFSGRQFSNSRSEMNVSTLELGDSALYLCASSPRGGENTGELFFGEGSRLTVL.